The 6 T cell receptor beta chains below were found in one sample sequenced in a study of blood T cell repertoires in COVID-19. The repertoire was sequenced with immunoSEQ multiplex PCR; TCRdb's copy has only in-frame clones and lacks some. Among hundreds of thousands of clones, less than 90% were seen once, and the ten largest hold around 8%. Source material: peripheral blood. The receptors were sampled from a woman in her 50s with COVID-19, enrolled during active disease.

The chain combines TRBV29-1 with TRBJ2-2, with D tentatively TRBD2 (5 bases). In germline, CDR1 is SQVTM, CDR2 ANQGSEA. With 4 bases removed from V and 3 bases from J, the gap between germline ends came to 15 bases. This CDR3 spans 15 amino acids. In nucleotides, the CDR3 is TGCAGCGTTGGAGGGAGCGGTGGGTACACCGGGGAGCTGTTTTTT. Translation: CSVGGSGGYTGELFF.

The rearrangement uses TRBV19 and TRBJ1-6; 8 positions match TRBD1. This CDR3 contains 15 residues. Germline V gene data show CDR1 as LNHDA and CDR2 as SQIVND (reference sequence). After removal of 3 bases from V and 9 bases from J, the junction contained 7 bases not matched to a gene. CDR3 coding DNA: TGTGCCAGTAGTATGACAGGGGTGAGGTCTTCACCCCTCCACTTT. Amino acid sequence: CASSMTGVRSSPLHF.

The chain carries TRBV4-1 and TRBJ1-2; 11 bases line up with TRBD1. CDR3 size: 17 residues. V trimming: 1 base; J trimming: 8 bases; junction bases outside the gene matches: 12. Germline V lookup: CDR1 MGHRA, CDR2 YSYEKL. The CDR3, as DNA: TGCGCCAGCAGCCAAGCCGGGACAGGGGGTTTCCTGGGCGGCTACACCTTC. It specifies CASSQAGTGGFLGGYTF.

J is TRBJ2-5 and V is TRBV7-2, with 10 positions matching TRBD1. This CDR3 contains 15 residues. Germline lookup yields CDR1 SGHTA and CDR2 FQGNSA. Losses at the gene ends were 3 bases for V and 5 bases for J; bases not matched to a gene: 6. CDR3 coding DNA: TGTGCCAGCAGCTTTGACAGGGGGCGGGGGGAGACCCAGTACTTC. Amino acids: CASSFDRGRGETQYF.

The genes are TRBV28 and TRBJ1-4, with TRBD1 identical over 10 bases. Losses at the gene ends were 6 bases for V and 5 bases for J; bases not matched to a gene: 9. Germline-derived CDR1 and CDR2 are MDHEN and SYDVKM. CDR3 length equals 16 residues. For the CDR3, the DNA is TGTGCCAGCAGCCTATCCGACAGGGGGCCGAATGAAAAACTGTTTTTT. It yields the protein CASSLSDRGPNEKLFF.

The genes are TRBV6-6 and TRBJ1-5, with no clear D. The CDR3 totals 13 residues. Per the germline V gene, CDR1 is MNHNY and CDR2 is SVGAGI (reference sequence). The V and J ends lost 5 bases and 8 bases respectively, with 13 bases between them. This CDR3 reads CASSGRTAEPQHF. CDR3 nucleotides: TGTGCCAGCAGTGGACGGACTGCTGAGCCCCAGCATTTT.